The clone carrying this TCR beta chain was counted ten times or more. Its antigen remains unknown. This sample stems from a study of T cell repertoires in cytomegalovirus infection. About the study: Public TCR beta signatures provided an indication of both CMV infection and a matching HLA type. Study-level results: There were HLA-C-restricted CMV-specific TCR beta clonotypes dominating the ex vivo response.

TCRdb ran MiXCR on the reads and lists one entry per CDR3 protein. The table lists 450,000 to 550,000 distinct CDR3 sequences, 16% of them singletons. Germline V gives CDR1 SQVTM, CDR2 ANQGSEA. J was trimmed by 1 base and V by 7 bases; bases with no gene match: 2. The CDR3 spans 13 residues. J is TRBJ1-5 and V is TRBV29-1; 9 bases match TRBD1. The sequenced sample consisted of CD8+ T cells from PBMCs. The source is a human donor in good health (CMV status not recorded). Some clones in this sample may be carry-over from other donors' samples. The chain's CDR3 is CSAGTGSNQPQHF. The CDR3 DNA reads as TGCAGCGCAGGGACAGGGAGCAATCAGCCCCAGCATTTT.